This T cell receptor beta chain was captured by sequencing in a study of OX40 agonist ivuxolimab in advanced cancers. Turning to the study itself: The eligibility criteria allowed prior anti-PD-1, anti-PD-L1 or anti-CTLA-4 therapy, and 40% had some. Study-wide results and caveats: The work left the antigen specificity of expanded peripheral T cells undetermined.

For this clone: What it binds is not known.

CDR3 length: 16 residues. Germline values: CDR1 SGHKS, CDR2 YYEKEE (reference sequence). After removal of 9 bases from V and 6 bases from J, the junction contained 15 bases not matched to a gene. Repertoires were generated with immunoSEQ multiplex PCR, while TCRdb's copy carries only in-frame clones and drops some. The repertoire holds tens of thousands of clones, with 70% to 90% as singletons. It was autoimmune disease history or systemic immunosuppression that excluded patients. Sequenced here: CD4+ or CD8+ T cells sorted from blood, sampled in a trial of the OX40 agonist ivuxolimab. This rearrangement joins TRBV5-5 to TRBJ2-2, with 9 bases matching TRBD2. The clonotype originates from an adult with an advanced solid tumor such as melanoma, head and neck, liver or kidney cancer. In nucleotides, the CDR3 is TGTGCCACATCCCTGGGACTAGCTATGGGACCCGGGGAGCTGTTTTTT. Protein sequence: CATSLGLAMGPGELFF.